A selection of T cell receptor beta chains follows, all from one sample in a study of Ad26.COV2.S vaccination and SARS-CoV-2 variants. Some clones are missing from TCRdb's copy, which holds only in-frame ones; the method was immunoSEQ multiplex PCR. The repertoire holds more than 300,000 clones, 88% seen once, with around 6.4% in the top ten. The specimen comprised peripheral blood, sampled in a trial of Ad26.COV2.S vaccine versus placebo. The receptors derive from a person aged 18-60 years who received the Ad26.COV2.S COVID-19 vaccine or a placebo. Both conserved end residues are part of each CDR3. The D gene is left open where the match is weak. Not all rows give a size; the values are once, few, many and, for expanded clones, a class.

d_call,j_call,v_call,clone_size,cdr3_aa,cdr3_nt
NA,TRBJ2-2,TRBV6-2/TRBV6-3,NA,CASSYGNRFRTGELFF,TGTGCCAGCAGTTACGGAAACAGGTTTAGGACCGGGGAGCTGTTTTTT
TRBD2,TRBJ2-3,TRBV9,NA,CASSVVGLAGFSQVTDTQYF,TGTGCCAGCAGCGTAGTAGGCCTAGCGGGATTCTCCCAGGTCACAGATACGCAGTATTTT
NA,TRBJ2-5,TRBV30,NA,CAWSVRIGGLGYQETQYF,TGTGCCTGGAGTGTACGGATCGGGGGTTTAGGGTACCAAGAGACCCAGTACTTC
NA,TRBJ2-6,TRBV9,NA,CASSVEIGYGANVLTF,TGTGCCAGCAGCGTAGAGATAGGGTACGGGGCCAACGTCCTGACTTTC
NA,TRBJ1-2,TRBV28,NA,CASSSGTSGYTF,TGTGCCAGCAGTTCCGGGACGAGTGGCTACACCTTC
TRBD1,TRBJ2-5,TRBV5-1,NA,CASSVGTGGKETQYF,TGCGCCAGCAGCGTAGGGACAGGGGGCAAGGAGACCCAGTACTTC
TRBD1,TRBJ1-2,TRBV30,NA,CAWSVQQGAMGYGYTF,TGTGCCTGGAGTGTACAACAGGGGGCGATGGGATATGGCTACACCTTC
TRBD1,TRBJ1-5,TRBV28,NA,CASSPYRGDNQPQHF,TGTGCCAGCAGCCCTTACAGGGGAGACAATCAGCCCCAGCATTTT
TRBD1,TRBJ2-2,TRBV9,NA,CASSESGTGTNTGELFF,TGTGCCAGCAGCGAATCCGGGACAGGGACCAACACCGGGGAGCTGTTTTTT
NA,TRBJ2-2,TRBV11-2,NA,CASSPTGPNTGELFF,TGTGCCAGCAGCCCCACGGGACCTAACACCGGGGAGCTGTTTTTT
NA,TRBJ1-6,TRBV30,NA,CAWSVQGGPTLDFGSPLHF,TGTGCCTGGAGTGTACAAGGAGGGCCAACCCTCGACTTTGGTTCACCCCTCCACTTT
NA,TRBJ2-1,TRBV30,NA,CAWSLAGGPMRQFF,TGTGCCTGGAGTTTGGCAGGTGGCCCAATGAGGCAGTTCTTC
NA,TRBJ2-7,TRBV19,NA,CASSAGALYEQYF,TGTGCCAGTAGTGCGGGGGCTCTATACGAGCAGTACTTC
TRBD1,TRBJ1-4,TRBV7-2,once,CASSLGQANEKLFF,TGTGCCAGCAGCTTGGGACAGGCAAATGAAAAACTGTTTTTT
NA,TRBJ2-7,TRBV29-1,NA,CSVRGSWNEQYF,TGCAGCGTTCGGGGCAGCTGGAACGAGCAGTACTTC
TRBD2,TRBJ2-7,TRBV11-2,NA,CASSLGGGVPYEQYF,TGTGCCAGCAGCTTAGGGGGAGGGGTCCCCTACGAGCAGTACTTC
TRBD1,TRBJ2-7,TRBV7-2,NA,CASSRFSGQGPYEQYF,TGTGCCAGCAGCCGTTTTTCAGGACAGGGACCCTACGAGCAGTACTTC
NA,TRBJ2-1,TRBV5-4,NA,CASSFTGTSYNEQFF,TGTGCCAGCAGCTTTACAGGGACCTCCTACAATGAGCAGTTCTTC
NA,TRBJ2-7,TRBV6-5,NA,CASSYGTEYEQYF,TGTGCCAGCAGTTACGGTACGGAATACGAGCAGTACTTC
NA,TRBJ2-7,TRBV12-3/TRBV12-4,NA,CASRTGLLYEQYF,TGTGCCAGCAGAACCGGACTTTTATACGAGCAGTACTTC
NA,TRBJ2-3,TRBV5-4,NA,CASSSAPLTSTDTQYF,TGTGCCAGCAGCTCCGCCCCCCTAACTAGCACAGATACGCAGTATTTT
NA,TRBJ2-2,TRBV19,NA,CASSINPGELFF,TGTGCCAGTAGTATCAATCCCGGGGAGCTGTTTTTT
TRBD2,TRBJ2-2,TRBV27,NA,CASSPLAGVRGELFF,TGTGCCAGCAGCCCTCTAGCGGGAGTTAGAGGGGAGCTGTTTTTT